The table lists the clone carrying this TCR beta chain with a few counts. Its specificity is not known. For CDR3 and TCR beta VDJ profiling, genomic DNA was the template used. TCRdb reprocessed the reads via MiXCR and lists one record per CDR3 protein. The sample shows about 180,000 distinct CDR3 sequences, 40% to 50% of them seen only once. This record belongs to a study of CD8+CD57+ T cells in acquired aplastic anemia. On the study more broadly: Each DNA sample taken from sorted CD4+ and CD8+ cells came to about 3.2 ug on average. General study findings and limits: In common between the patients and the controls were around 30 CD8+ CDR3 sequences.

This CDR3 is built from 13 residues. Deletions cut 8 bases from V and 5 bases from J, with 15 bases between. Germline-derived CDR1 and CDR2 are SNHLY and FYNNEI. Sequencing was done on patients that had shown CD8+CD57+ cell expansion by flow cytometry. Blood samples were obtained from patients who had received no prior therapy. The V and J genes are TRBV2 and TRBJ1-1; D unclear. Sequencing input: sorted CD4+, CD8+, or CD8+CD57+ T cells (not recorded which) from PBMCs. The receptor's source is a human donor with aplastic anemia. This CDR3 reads CASGEERFTEAFF. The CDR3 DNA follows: TGTGCCAGCGGGGAGGAAAGGTTTACTGAAGCTTTCTTT.